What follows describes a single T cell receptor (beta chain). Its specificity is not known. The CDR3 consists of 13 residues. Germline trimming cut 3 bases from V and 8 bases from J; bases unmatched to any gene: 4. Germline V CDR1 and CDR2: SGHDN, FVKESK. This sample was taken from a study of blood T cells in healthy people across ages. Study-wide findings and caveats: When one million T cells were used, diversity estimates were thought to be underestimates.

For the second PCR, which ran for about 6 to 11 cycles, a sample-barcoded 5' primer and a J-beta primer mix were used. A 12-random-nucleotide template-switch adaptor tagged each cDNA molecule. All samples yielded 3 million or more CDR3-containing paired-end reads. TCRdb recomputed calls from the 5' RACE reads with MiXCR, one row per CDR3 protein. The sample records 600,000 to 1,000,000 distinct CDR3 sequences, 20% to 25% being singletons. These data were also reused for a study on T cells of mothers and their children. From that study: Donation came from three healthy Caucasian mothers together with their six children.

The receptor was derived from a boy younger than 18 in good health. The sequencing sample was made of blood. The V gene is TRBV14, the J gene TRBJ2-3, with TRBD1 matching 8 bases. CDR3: CASSQDRDVTQYF. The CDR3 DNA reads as TGTGCCAGCAGCCAGGACAGGGACGTTACGCAGTATTTT.